The clone carrying this TCR beta chain was seen a few times. Participants had their cohort set by participant-reported clinical history. The data originate from a study of blood T cell repertoires in COVID-19. This CDR3 has 14 residues. The germline gives CDR1 SGHRS, CDR2 YFSETQ. The J segment lost 2 bases and the V segment lost 7 bases, leaving 6 bases of the junction unmatched. TCRdb's table, derived via immunoSEQ multiplex PCR, lists solely in-frame clones and lacks some. The sample holds about 140,000 clones, nearly 80% seen once. Sequenced: PBMCs or T cells enriched from blood (not recorded which). The clonotype originates from a woman between 45 and 60 years old who had recovered from COVID-19. This rearrangement joins TRBV5-1 to TRBJ2-3, with 8 bases identical to TRBD2. The CDR3 is CASGGGGTTDTQYF. The DNA for the CDR3 is TGCGCCAGCGGGGGCGGGGGGACCACAGATACGCAGTATTTT. Together with reference TRBV5-1 and TRBJ2-3, the CDR3 gives the full variable domain: KAGVTQTPRYLIKTRGQQVTLSCSPISGHRSVSWYQQTPGQGLQFLFEYFSETQRNKGNFPGRFSGRQFSNSRSEMNVSTLELGDSALYLCASGGGGTTDTQYFGPGTRLTVL.